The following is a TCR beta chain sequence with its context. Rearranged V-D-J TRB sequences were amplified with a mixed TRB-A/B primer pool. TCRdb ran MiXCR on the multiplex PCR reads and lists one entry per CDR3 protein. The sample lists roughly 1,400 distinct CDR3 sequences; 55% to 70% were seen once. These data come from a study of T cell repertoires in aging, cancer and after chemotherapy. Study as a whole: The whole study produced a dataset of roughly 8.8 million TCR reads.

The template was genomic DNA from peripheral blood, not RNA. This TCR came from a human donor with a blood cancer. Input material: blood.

CDR3 sequence reads: CASSLDRGRTQPQHF. CDR3 sequence (DNA): TGCGCCAGCAGCCTGGACAGGGGGCGGACTCAGCCCCAGCATTTT. The chain carries TRBV4-3 and TRBJ1-5, with TRBD1 matching 11 bases. The germline CDR1 and CDR2 sequences are LGHNA and YSLEER. The CDR3 has 15 amino acids. J was trimmed by 6 bases and V by 4 bases; bases with no gene match: 5.